These 20 T cell receptor beta chains were sequenced from one sample in a study of cytomegalovirus exposure and HLA in healthy donors. Vbeta (60) and Jbeta (13) primers were used in the PCR. Here immunoSEQ multiplex PCR was the method, and the copy in TCRdb shows in-frame clones only, minus some. This sample contains about 140,000 clones. Sequencing was carried out using PBMCs. The receptor set was obtained from a young woman in good health and CMV-seronegative.

The V and J genes are TRBV30 and TRBJ1-5; TRBD1 matches 7 bases. The length of the CDR3 is 12 residues. The V segment lost 2 bases and the J segment 11 bases; nucleotides outside the gene matches: 6. CDR1 GTSNPN and CDR2 SVGIG come from the germline V gene (reference sequence). CDR3 nucleotide sequence: TGTGCCTGGAGTCCTGATGGACAGGCCCAGCATTTT. Its translation: CAWSPDGQAQHF.

The V gene is TRBV5-4, the J gene TRBJ1-1; TRBD1 is a possible D gene (6 bases). Germline-derived CDR1 and CDR2 are SGHNT and YYREEE (reference sequence). CDR3 length equals 15 residues. Deletions cut 0 bases from V and 4 bases from J, with 13 bases between. The CDR3 region is CASSLEHRASTEAFF. Here the CDR3 DNA reads TGTGCCAGCAGCTTGGAACACAGGGCGAGCACTGAAGCTTTCTTT.

The V call is TRBV6-1, the J call TRBJ1-2; weak D call: TRBD1 (5 bases). This CDR3 has 14 residues. Deletions cut 1 base from V and 6 bases from J, with 12 bases between. Germline V gene data show CDR1 as MNHNS and CDR2 as SASEGT. This chain's CDR3 is CASSEVGQGDGYTF. The CDR3 DNA reads as TGTGCCAGCAGTGAAGTGGGGCAGGGTGATGGCTACACCTTC.

The chain employs TRBV5-4 and TRBJ2-1; weak D call: TRBD1 (5 bases). CDR1 SGHNT and CDR2 YYREEE come from the germline V gene (reference sequence). This CDR3 is built from 14 residues. V lost 4 bases, J lost 0 bases, and 8 bases lay in between. CDR3 bases: TGTGCCAGCAGCCAGGGTTCCTCCTACAATGAGCAGTTCTTC. It encodes CASSQGSSYNEQFF.

The rearrangement uses TRBV7-9 and TRBJ1-4; no clear D. Germline V gives CDR1 SEHNR, CDR2 FQNEAQ (reference sequence). The length of the CDR3 is 16 residues. V was shortened by 0 bases and J by 4 bases, with 12 bases between the two germline ends. CDR3 sequence reads: CASSLANGGSNEKLFF. In DNA, the CDR3 is TGTGCCAGCAGCTTAGCGAATGGAGGGAGTAATGAAAAACTGTTTTTT.

The gene calls are TRBV7-8 and TRBJ2-7; 10 positions agree with TRBD2. CDR3 length: 13 amino acids. Germline trimming cut 4 bases from V and 3 bases from J; bases unmatched to any gene: 0. Germline V CDR1 and CDR2: SGHVS, FQNEAQ. The CDR3 sequence is CASSWTSGYEQYV. In DNA form, the CDR3 reads TGTGCCAGCAGCTGGACTAGCGGCTACGAGCAGTACGTC.

As to this clone: Other DNA sequences from this sample encode an identical CDR3 as well. The chain carries TRBV5-1 and TRBJ1-1; TRBD1 aligns across 9 bases. Germline-derived CDR1 and CDR2 are SGHRS and YFSETQ. V shed 4 bases, J shed 5 bases, and the junction held 9 bases outside the gene matches. The CDR3 spans 15 residues. This CDR3 reads CASSRGTGMGTEAFF. As DNA, the CDR3 is TGCGCCAGCAGCCGTGGGACAGGGATGGGGACTGAAGCTTTCTTT.

The chain joins TRBV5-1 to TRBJ2-5; D is uncertain. This CDR3 is 13 amino acids long. Germline CDR1 SGHRS, CDR2 YFSETQ. Trimming pared 1 base from V and 1 base from J, leaving 5 bases between. Here the CDR3 reads CASSLSLQETQYF. The CDR3 DNA reads as TGCGCCAGCAGCTTGTCCCTCCAAGAGACCCAGTACTTC.

The chain employs TRBV29-1 and TRBJ2-1; 12 bases fit TRBD2. This CDR3 contains 16 residues. The V segment lost 6 bases and the J segment 0 bases; nucleotides outside the gene matches: 6. From germline, CDR1 is SQVTM and CDR2 ANQGSEA. This CDR3 is CSVTGLAGLSYNEQFF. Here the CDR3 DNA reads TGCAGCGTGACGGGACTAGCGGGCCTCTCCTACAATGAGCAGTTCTTC.

This chain uses TRBV7-9 with TRBJ2-5; D is ambiguous. V shed 1 base and J shed 5 bases, with 11 bases lying between them. Germline CDR1 SEHNR, CDR2 FQNEAQ (reference sequence). The CDR3 has 14 residues. CDR3 DNA sequence: TGTGCCAGCAGCTTAGTCACATTCCAGGAGACCCAGTACTTC. It specifies CASSLVTFQETQYF.

V and J are TRBV11-2 and TRBJ2-7; 7 bases match TRBD2. CDR3 length: 14 amino acids. Germline assignment: CDR1 SGHAT and CDR2 FQNNGV. J gave up 2 bases and V 5 bases, and 6 bases lay outside the gene matches. This chain's CDR3 is CASSPGAGAYEQYF. CDR3 DNA: TGTGCCAGCAGCCCCGGGGCGGGAGCCTACGAGCAGTACTTC.

The V call is TRBV10-1, the J call TRBJ2-1, with D hard to call. V was pared by 4 bases and J by 7 bases, with 11 bases between. CDR3 length: 13 residues. Germline V gene data show CDR1 as WNHNN and CDR2 as SYGVQD (reference sequence). The CDR3 spells CASSGYSRNEQFF. The CDR3 DNA follows: TGCGCCAGCAGTGGGTATAGTCGGAATGAGCAGTTCTTC.

CDR3 residues: CASSLAAGRISYEQYV. The CDR3 nucleotides read TGTGCCAGCAGCTTGGCCGCAGGGCGGATTAGCTACGAGCAGTACGTC. The chain employs TRBV5-5 and TRBJ2-7; perhaps TRBD1 as D (5 bases). This CDR3 region has 16 residues. Germline CDR1 and CDR2: SGHKS and YYEKEE (reference sequence). Trimming pared 0 bases from V and 3 bases from J, leaving 16 bases between.

The chain uses TRBV23-1 and TRBJ1-5; the D is unclear. TRBV23-1 is reported as an ORF; its role is uncertain. V gave up 0 bases and J gave up 0 bases, with 6 bases separating them. The CDR3 consists of 15 residues. CDR3 DNA: TGCGCCAGCAGTCAATCCTACAGTAGCAATCAGCCCCAGCATTTT. The encoded protein is CASSQSYSSNQPQHF.

The J gene is TRBJ1-3, the V gene TRBV7-2; possibly TRBD1 for D (5 bases). Trimming pared 1 base from V and 0 bases from J, leaving 10 bases between. The CDR3 is made up of 16 amino acids. Germline-derived CDR1 and CDR2 are SGHTA and FQGNSA. This CDR3 reads CASSLEGQASGNTIYF. CDR3 coding DNA: TGTGCCAGCAGCTTAGAGGGGCAGGCCTCTGGAAACACCATATATTTT.

This chain links TRBV6-5 with TRBJ2-7; 7 nucleotides line up with TRBD1. V lost 0 bases, J lost 3 bases, and 5 bases stayed unmatched. The length of the CDR3 is 15 residues. The germline V gene encodes CDR1 MNHEY and CDR2 SVGAGI. The CDR3 loop is CASSYSSGDSYEQYF. CDR3 DNA sequence: TGTGCCAGCAGTTACTCGTCCGGGGACAGCTACGAGCAGTACTTC.

This chain uses TRBV11-2 with TRBJ2-5; 9 positions agree with TRBD2. V trimming: 5 bases; J trimming: 5 bases; junction bases outside the gene matches: 9. The germline V gene encodes CDR1 SGHAT and CDR2 FQNNGV. The CDR3 spans 15 residues. The CDR3 sequence: CASSLSAGGWETQYF. CDR3 in DNA: TGTGCCAGCAGCCTGTCGGCGGGAGGGTGGGAGACCCAGTACTTC. The full variable domain, completed using reference TRBV11-2 and TRBJ2-5, is EAGVAQSPRYKIIEKRQSVAFWCNPISGHATLYWYQQILGQGPKLLIQFQNNGVVDDSQLPKDRFSAERLKGVDSTLKIQPAKLEDSAVYLCASSLSAGGWETQYFGPGTRLLVL.

The chain carries TRBV10-3 and TRBJ2-7; perhaps TRBD1 as D (5 bases). The CDR3 runs 14 residues. CDR1 is ENHRY, CDR2 SYGVKD, per germline. The germline V and J ends were trimmed by 1 base and 2 bases, with 9 bases remaining between them. CDR3 nucleotide sequence: TGTGCCATCAGTGAGTTGTCGGACACCTACGAGCAGTACTTC. It codes for CAISELSDTYEQYF.

J is TRBJ2-5 and V is TRBV2, with 11 bases fitting TRBD1. Germline-derived CDR1 and CDR2 are SNHLY and FYNNEI. The CDR3 has 15 residues. The V and J ends lost 5 bases and 4 bases, in that order; junction bases with no gene match: 6. The CDR3 bases are TGTGCCAGCAGTACCTTGGGACAGGGGGGAGAGACCCAGTACTTC. Amino acids: CASSTLGQGGETQYF. The entire variable domain, with the rest obtained from reference TRBV2 and TRBJ2-5, is as follows: EPEVTQTPSHQVTQMGQEVILRCVPISNHLYFYWYRQILGQKVEFLVSFYNNEISEKSEIFDDQFSVERPDGSNFTLKIRSTKLEDSAMYFCASSTLGQGGETQYFGPGTRLLVL.

The chain is built from TRBV19 and TRBJ2-2; weak D call: TRBD2 (5 bases). Between the trimmed V and J ends, which lost 5 bases and 2 bases, there was a span of 12 bases. Per germline, CDR1 LNHDA and CDR2 SQIVND (reference sequence). This CDR3 contains 15 residues. This CDR3 reads CASSVRAANTGELFF. CDR3 sequence (DNA): TGTGCCAGTAGTGTCCGAGCGGCAAACACCGGGGAGCTGTTTTTT. Variable domain in full (rest from reference TRBV19 and TRBJ2-2): DGGITQSPKYLFRKEGQNVTLSCEQNLNHDAMYWYRQDPGQGLRLIYYSQIVNDFQKGDIAEGYSVSREKKESFPLTVTSAQKNPTAFYLCASSVRAANTGELFFGEGSRLTVL.